This T cell receptor (beta chain) derives from a study of spatial heterogeneity in lung cancer. About the study: The donors were about 67 patients with non-small cell lung cancer that was early-stage and untreated. The study consistently detected more beta-chain than alpha-chain sequences. Study results and limitations: TCRs found ubiquitously expanded in tumor appeared in blood more at resection than at follow-up.

This clonotype was counted many times. Its antigen remains unknown. This CDR3 has 14 residues. Trimming cost V 4 bases and J 0 bases, with 10 bases left between them. Germline V gene data show CDR1 as SQVTM and CDR2 as ANQGSEA. On each TCR cDNA molecule, a unique molecular identifier was present. A single record per CDR3 protein comes from TCRdb applying MiXCR to the 5' RACE reads. The sample lists about 52,000 distinct CDR3 sequences; less than 9.5% were seen once. Indicated time point: blood at routine non-recurrence follow-up after resection. Unsorted whole RNA from tumor, nontumor lung or frozen PBMC underwent sequencing.

The clonotype was recovered from a female donor with early-stage non-small cell lung cancer. The J gene is TRBJ1-3, the V gene TRBV29-1, with D possibly matching TRBD1 (5 bases). The sample was PBMCs, taken at follow-up. CDR3 region: CSVVGTSSGNTIYF. CDR3 nucleotides: TGCAGCGTTGTCGGGACGAGCTCTGGAAACACCATATATTTT.